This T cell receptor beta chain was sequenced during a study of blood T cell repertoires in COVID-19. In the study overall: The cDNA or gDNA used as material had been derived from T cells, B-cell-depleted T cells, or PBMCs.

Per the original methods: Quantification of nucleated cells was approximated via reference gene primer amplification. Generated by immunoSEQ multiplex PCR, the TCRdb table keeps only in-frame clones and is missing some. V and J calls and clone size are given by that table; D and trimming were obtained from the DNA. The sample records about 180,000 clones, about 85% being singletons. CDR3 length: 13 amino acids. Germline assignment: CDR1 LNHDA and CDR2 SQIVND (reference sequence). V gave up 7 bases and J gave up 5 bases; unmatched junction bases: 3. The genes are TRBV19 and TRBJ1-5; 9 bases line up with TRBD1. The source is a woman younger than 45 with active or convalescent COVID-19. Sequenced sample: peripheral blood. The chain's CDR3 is CASTYRGHQPQHF. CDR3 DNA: TGTGCCAGTACTTACAGGGGGCATCAGCCCCAGCATTTT.